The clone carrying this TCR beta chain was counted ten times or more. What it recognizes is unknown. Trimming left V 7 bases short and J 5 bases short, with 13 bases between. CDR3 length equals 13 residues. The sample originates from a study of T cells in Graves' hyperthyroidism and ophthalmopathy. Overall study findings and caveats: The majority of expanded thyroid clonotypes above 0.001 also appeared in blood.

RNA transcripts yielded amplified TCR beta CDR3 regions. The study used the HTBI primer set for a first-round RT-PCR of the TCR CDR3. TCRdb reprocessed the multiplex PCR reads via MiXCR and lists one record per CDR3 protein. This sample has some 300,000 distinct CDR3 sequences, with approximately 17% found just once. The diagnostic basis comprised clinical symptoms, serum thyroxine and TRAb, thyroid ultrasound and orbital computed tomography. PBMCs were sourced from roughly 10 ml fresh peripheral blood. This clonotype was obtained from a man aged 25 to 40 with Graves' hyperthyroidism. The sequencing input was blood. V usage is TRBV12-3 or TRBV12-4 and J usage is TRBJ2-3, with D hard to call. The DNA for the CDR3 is TGTGCCAGCACGTCCCTTATCCTAGATACGCAGTATTTT. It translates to CASTSLILDTQYF.